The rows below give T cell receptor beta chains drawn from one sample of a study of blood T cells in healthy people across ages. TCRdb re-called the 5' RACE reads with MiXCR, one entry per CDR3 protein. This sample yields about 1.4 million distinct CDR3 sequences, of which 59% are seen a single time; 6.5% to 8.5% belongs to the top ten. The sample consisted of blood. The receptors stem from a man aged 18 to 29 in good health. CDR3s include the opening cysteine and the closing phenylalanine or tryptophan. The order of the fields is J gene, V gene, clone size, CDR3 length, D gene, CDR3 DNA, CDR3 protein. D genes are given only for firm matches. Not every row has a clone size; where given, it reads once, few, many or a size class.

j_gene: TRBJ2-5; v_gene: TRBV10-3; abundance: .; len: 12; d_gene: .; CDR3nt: TGTGCCATCGGGGAAAGGGAAGAGACCCAGTACTTC; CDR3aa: CAIGEREETQYF
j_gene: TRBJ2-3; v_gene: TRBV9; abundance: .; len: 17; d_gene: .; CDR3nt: TGTGCCAGCAGCGTAGGGACACAGAGTCTGAGGGCAGATACGCAGTATTTT; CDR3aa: CASSVGTQSLRADTQYF
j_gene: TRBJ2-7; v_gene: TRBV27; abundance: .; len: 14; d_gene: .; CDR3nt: TGTGCCAGCAGTTTAGACGGACTCATCTACGAGCAGTACTTC; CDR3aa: CASSLDGLIYEQYF
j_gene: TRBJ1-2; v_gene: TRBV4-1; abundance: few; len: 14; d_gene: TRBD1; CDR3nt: TGCGCCAGCAGCCAAGAATGGACAGGGGGTAGCTACACCTTC; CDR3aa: CASSQEWTGGSYTF
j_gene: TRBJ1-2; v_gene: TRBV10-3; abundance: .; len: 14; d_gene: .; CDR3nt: TGTGCCATCAGTGATGAGGTTCATAACTATGGCTACACCTTC; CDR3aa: CAISDEVHNYGYTF
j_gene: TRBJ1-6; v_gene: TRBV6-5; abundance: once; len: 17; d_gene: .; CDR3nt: TGTGCCAGCAGTTACTCACCCCGGCAGTCCTATAATTCACCCCTCCACTTT; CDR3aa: CASSYSPRQSYNSPLHF
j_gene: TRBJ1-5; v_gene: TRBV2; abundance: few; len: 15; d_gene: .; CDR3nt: TGTGCCAGCCGTCCTAATGGTTTGGGCAATCAGCCCCAGCATTTT; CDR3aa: CASRPNGLGNQPQHF
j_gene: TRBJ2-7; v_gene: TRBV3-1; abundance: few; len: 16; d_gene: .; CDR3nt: TGTGCCAGCAGCCAAGGAGCCACAGGGCATGGCTACGAGCAGTACTTC; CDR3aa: CASSQGATGHGYEQYF
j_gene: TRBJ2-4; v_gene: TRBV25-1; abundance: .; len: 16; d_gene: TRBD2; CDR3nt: TGTGCCAGCAGTGGGGGAGGGCTACGACTAGCGGGTACTCAGTACTTC; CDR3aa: CASSGGGLRLAGTQYF
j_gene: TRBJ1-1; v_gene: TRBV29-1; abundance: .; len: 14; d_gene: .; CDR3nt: TGCAGCGCGGGGCTTCGGAAGACGAACACTGAAGCTTTCTTT; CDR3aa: CSAGLRKTNTEAFF
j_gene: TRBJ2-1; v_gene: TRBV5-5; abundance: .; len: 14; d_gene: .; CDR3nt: TGTGCCAGCAGCTACGATGCGGGGAACAATGAGCAGTTCTTC; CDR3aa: CASSYDAGNNEQFF
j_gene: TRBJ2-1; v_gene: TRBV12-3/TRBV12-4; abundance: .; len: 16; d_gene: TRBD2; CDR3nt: TGTGCCAGCAGATCACTAGCGGGAGGGCCAAACCATGAGCAGTTCTTC; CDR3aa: CASRSLAGGPNHEQFF
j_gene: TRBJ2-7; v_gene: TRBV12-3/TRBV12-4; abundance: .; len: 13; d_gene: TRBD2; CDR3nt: TGTGCCAGCAGGTATAGCGGGGCCTCCGAGCAGTACTTC; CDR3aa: CASRYSGASEQYF
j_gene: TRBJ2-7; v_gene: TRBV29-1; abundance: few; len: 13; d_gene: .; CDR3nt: TGCAGCGTTGCTACTAGCCCGACCTACGAGCAGTACTTC; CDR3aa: CSVATSPTYEQYF
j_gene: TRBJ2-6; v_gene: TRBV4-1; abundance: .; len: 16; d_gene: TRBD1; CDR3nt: TGCGCCAGCAGCCATATACAGGGGGCTGGGGCCAACGTCCTGACTTTC; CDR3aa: CASSHIQGAGANVLTF
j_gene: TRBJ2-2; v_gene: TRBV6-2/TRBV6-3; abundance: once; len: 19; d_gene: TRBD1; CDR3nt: TGTGCCAGCAGTCCCCCAGGGACAGCGCGATTCGCGAACACCGGGGAGCTGTTTTTT; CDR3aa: CASSPPGTARFANTGELFF
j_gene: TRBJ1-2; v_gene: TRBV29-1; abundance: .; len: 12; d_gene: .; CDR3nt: TGCAGCGTTGAACAGACAGCCTATGGCTACACCTTC; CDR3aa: CSVEQTAYGYTF
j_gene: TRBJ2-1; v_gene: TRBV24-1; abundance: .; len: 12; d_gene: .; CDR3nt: TGTGCCACCGGGGGGGCCCACAATGAGCAGTTCTTC; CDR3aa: CATGGAHNEQFF
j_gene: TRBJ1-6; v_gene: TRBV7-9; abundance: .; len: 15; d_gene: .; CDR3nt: TGTGCCAGCAGCTCGACGGGCAGGGCTTATTCACCCCTCCACTTT; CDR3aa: CASSSTGRAYSPLHF
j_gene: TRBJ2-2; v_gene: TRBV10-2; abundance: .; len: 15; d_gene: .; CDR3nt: TGCGCCGGCGGGGGGGACAGGGAGTTCACCGGGGAGCTGTTTTTT; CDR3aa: CAGGGDREFTGELFF
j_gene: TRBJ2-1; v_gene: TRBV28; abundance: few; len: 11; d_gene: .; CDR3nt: TGTGCCAGCAGTTTTGCCAATGAGCAGTTCTTC; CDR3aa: CASSFANEQFF
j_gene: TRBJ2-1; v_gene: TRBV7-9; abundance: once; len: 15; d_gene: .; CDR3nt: TGTGCCAGCACCGGGGGACAGCTCCCCTACAATGAGCAGTTCTTC; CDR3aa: CASTGGQLPYNEQFF
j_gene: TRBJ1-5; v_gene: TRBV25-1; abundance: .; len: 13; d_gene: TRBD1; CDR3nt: TGTGCCAGCAGAGGTCAGGGGGTGCAGCCCCAGCATTTT; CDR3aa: CASRGQGVQPQHF
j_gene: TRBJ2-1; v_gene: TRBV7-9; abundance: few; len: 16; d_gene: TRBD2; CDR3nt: TGTGCCAGCAGCTTAGGCGCGGGGGACCCCTACAATGAGCAGTTCTTC; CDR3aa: CASSLGAGDPYNEQFF
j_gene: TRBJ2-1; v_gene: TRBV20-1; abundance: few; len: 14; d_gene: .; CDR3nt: TGCAGTGCTAGAGATTCCAGCTCCTACAATGAGCAGTTCTTC; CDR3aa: CSARDSSSYNEQFF
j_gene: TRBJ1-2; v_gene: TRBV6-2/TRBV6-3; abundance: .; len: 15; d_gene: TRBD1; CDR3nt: TGTGCCAGCAGACACTACTGGACAGGGAACTATGGCTACACCTTC; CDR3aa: CASRHYWTGNYGYTF
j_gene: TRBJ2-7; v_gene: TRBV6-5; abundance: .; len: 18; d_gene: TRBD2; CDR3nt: TGTGCCAGCAGTTACCCTACTAGCGGGAAGAGCTCCTACAATGAGCAGTACTTC; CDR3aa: CASSYPTSGKSSYNEQYF
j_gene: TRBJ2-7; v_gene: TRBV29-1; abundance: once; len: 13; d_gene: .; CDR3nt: TGCAGCGTGACCAGGGGCGGATTTGGCGAGCAGTACTTC; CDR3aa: CSVTRGGFGEQYF
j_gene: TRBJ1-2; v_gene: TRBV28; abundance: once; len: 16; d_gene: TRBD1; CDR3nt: TGTGCCAGCAGTCCCGGACAGGGGCAAATAGACTATGGCTACACCTTC; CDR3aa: CASSPGQGQIDYGYTF